This T cell receptor beta chain was sequenced in a study of cytomegalovirus exposure and HLA in healthy donors. Across the study: In a previous analysis, 110 million or so unique TCR beta sequences were found from approximately 180 million T cells.

The CDR3 sequence is 12 residues long. Germline V gene sequence: CDR1 SGHVS, CDR2 FQNEAQ. Germline trimming cut 1 base from V and 12 bases from J; bases unmatched to any gene: 2. Study observations and caveats: Across donors, most TCRs were seen rarely, yet some public ones were widespread. A missense DCLRE1C variant was associated with V- and J-gene trimming of TCR beta chains in a later analysis, and an independent cohort replicated the association.

With respect to this clone: Its target is not known.

13 Jbeta primers and 60 Vbeta primers were used for the PCR. The repertoire was sequenced with immunoSEQ multiplex PCR; TCRdb's copy has only in-frame clones and lacks some. The data show 64,000 or so clones, roughly 67% seen once. The TCR was taken from a man aged 40-49 years in good health and CMV-seropositive. This sequence joins TRBV7-8 and TRBJ2-1; 8 bases are a match to TRBD2. Material: PBMCs. CDR3 in amino acids: CASSLVAGGQFF. For the CDR3, the DNA is TGTGCCAGCAGCTTAGTGGCGGGAGGGCAGTTCTTC.